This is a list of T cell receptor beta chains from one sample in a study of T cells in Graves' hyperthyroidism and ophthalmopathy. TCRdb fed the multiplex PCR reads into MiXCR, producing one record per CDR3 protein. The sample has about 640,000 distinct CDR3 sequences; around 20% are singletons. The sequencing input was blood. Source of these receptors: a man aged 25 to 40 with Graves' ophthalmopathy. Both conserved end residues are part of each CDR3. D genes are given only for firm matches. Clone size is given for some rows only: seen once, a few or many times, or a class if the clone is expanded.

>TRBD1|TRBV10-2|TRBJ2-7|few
TGCGCCAGCAGTGTACGGGCCGGACAGGCCGAGCAGTACTTC
CASSVRAGQAEQYF
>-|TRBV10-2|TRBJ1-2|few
TGCGCCAGCAGTGAGTTCGGGGGCTATGGCTACACCTTC
CASSEFGGYGYTF
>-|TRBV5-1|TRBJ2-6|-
TGCGCCAGCAGCGGTACCCACCCCAGGGTCTCTGGGGCCAACGTCCTGACTTTC
CASSGTHPRVSGANVLTF
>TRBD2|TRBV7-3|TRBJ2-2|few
TGTGCCAGCAGCTTAGGCCCGCCGGGGGGCGGGGAGCTGTTTTTT
CASSLGPPGGGELFF
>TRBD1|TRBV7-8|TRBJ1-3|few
TGTGCCAGCAGCTTAGCGGGGGGAACAGGGGCAGGAAACACCATATATTTT
CASSLAGGTGAGNTIYF
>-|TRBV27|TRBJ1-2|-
TGTGCCAGCAGTTTCCTTGGGACCGGTAACTATGGCTACACCTTC
CASSFLGTGNYGYTF
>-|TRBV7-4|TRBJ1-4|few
TGTGCCAGCAGCTTAAGTCTTAATGAAAAACTGTTTTTT
CASSLSLNEKLFF
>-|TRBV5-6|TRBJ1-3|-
TGTGCCAGCAGCCTCCGGGACCCATACTCTGGAAACACCATATATTTT
CASSLRDPYSGNTIYF
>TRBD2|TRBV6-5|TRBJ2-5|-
TGTGCCAGCAGTTACGCCCCTAGCGGCCCGGGGGAGACCCAGTACTTC
CASSYAPSGPGETQYF
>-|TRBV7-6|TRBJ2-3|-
TGTGCCAGCAGCTTACAGATCACAGATACGCAGTATTTT
CASSLQITDTQYF
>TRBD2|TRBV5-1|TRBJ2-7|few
TGCGCCAGCAGCTCTTCTCTTAGCGGGAGCTACGAGCAGTACTTC
CASSSSLSGSYEQYF
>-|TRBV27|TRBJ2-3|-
TGTGCCAGCGCGAACCTTCTTCCAGGGAGCACAGATACGCAGTATTTT
CASANLLPGSTDTQYF
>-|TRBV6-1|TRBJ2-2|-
TGTGCCAGCACCTCCAGGGCCACCGGGGAGCTGTTTTTT
CASTSRATGELFF
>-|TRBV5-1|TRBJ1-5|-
TGCGCCAGCAGCTTAGGTGAAGGTAGCAATCAGCCCCAGCATTTT
CASSLGEGSNQPQHF
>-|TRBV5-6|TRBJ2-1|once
TGTGCCAGCAGCTTAAATAGAGATGAGCAGTTCTTC
CASSLNRDEQFF
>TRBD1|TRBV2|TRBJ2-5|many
TGTGCCAGCAGCCCCGGGAAGGGACAGGGCCAAGAGACCCAGTACTTC
CASSPGKGQGQETQYF
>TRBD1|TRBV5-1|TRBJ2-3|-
TGCGCCAGCAGCAGGTCACAGGGGGCGTGGGATACGCAGTATTTT
CASSRSQGAWDTQYF
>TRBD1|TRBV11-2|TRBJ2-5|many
TGTGCCAGCAGCTTTGGACAGGGGGCGCGGGAGACCCAGTACTTC
CASSFGQGARETQYF
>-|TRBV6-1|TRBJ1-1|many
TGTGCCAGCTCTACATCGCAGAACACTGAAGCTTTCTTT
CASSTSQNTEAFF
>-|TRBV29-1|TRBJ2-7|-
TGCAGCGTTGGGTCGGGACTCAGCTCCTACGAGCAGTACTTC
CSVGSGLSSYEQYF